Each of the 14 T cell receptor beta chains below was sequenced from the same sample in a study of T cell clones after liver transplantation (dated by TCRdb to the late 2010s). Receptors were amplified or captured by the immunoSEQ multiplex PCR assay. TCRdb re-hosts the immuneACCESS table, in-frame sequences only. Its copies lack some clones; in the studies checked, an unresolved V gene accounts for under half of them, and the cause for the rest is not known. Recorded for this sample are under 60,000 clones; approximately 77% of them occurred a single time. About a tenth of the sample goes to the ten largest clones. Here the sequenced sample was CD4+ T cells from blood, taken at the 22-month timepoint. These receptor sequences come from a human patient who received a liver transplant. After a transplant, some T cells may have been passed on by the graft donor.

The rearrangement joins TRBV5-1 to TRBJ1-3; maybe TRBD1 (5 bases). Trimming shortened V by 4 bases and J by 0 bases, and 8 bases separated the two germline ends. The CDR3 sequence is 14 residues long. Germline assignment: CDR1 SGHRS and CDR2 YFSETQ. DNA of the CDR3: TGCGCCAGCAGCCTGGGACGCTCTGGAAACACCATATATTTT. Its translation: CASSLGRSGNTIYF.

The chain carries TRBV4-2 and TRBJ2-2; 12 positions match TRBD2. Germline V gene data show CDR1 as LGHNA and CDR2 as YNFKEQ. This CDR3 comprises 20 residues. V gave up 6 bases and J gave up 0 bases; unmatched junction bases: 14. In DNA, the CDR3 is TGTGCCAGCAGATTCACTCCAGGACTAGCGGGGCCGACGAACACCGGGGAGCTGTTTTTT. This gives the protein CASRFTPGLAGPTNTGELFF.

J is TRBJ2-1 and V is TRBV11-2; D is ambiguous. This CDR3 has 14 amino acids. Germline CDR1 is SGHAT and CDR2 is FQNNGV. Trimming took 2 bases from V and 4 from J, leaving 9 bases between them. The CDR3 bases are TGTGCCAGCAGCTTAAGGGTAAGGTACAATGAGCAGTTCTTC. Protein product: CASSLRVRYNEQFF.

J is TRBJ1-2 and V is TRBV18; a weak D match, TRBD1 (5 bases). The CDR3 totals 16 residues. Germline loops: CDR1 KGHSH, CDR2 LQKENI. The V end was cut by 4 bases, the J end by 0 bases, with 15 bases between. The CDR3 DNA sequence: TGTGCCAGCTCACGAGACGGGGGGAAAGCTAACTATGGCTACACCTTC. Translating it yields CASSRDGGKANYGYTF. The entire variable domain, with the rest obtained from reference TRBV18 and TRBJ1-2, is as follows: NAGVMQNPRHLVRRRGQEARLRCSPMKGHSHVYWYRQLPEEGLKFMVYLQKENIIDESGMPKERFSAEFPKEGPSILRIQQVVRGDSAAYFCASSRDGGKANYGYTFGSGTRLTVV.

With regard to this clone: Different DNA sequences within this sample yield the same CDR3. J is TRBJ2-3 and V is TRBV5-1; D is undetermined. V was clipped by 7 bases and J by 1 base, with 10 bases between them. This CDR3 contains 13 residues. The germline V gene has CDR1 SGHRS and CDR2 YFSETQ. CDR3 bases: TGCGCCAGCCGGAAGATAGGCACAGATACGCAGTATTTT. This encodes CASRKIGTDTQYF.

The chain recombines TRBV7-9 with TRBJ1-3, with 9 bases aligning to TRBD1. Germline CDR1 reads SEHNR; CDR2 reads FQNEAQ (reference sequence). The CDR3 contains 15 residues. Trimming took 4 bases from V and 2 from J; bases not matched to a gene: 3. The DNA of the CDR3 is TGTGCCAGCAGCTCTGGACAGGGGCCTGGAAACACCATATATTTT. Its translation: CASSSGQGPGNTIYF.

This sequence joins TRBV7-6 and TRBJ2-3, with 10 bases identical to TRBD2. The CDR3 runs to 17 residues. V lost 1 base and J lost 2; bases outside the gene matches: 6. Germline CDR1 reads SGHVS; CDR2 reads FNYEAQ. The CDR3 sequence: CASSLGSLAGATDTQYF. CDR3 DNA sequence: TGTGCCAGCAGCTTAGGGTCCCTAGCGGGGGCCACAGATACGCAGTATTTT.

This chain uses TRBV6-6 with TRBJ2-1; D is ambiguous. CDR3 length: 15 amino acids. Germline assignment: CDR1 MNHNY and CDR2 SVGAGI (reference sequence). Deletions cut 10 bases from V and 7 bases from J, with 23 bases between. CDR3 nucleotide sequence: TGTGCCACGGTTGACCAAGGTTTGACCGCGAATGAGCAGTTCTTC. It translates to CATVDQGLTANEQFF.

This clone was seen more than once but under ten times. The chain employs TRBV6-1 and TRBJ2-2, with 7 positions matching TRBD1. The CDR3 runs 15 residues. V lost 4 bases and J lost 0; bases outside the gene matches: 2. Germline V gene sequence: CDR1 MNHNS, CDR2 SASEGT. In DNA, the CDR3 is TGTGCCAGCAGTGCCGGGACAGCGAACACCGGGGAGCTGTTTTTT. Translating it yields CASSAGTANTGELFF.

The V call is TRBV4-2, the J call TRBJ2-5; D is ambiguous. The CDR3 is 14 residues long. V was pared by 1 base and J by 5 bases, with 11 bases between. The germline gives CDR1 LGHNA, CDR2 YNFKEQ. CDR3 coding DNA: TGTGCCAGCAGCCAAGCTCCGTTTGGGGAGACCCAGTACTTC. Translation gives CASSQAPFGETQYF.

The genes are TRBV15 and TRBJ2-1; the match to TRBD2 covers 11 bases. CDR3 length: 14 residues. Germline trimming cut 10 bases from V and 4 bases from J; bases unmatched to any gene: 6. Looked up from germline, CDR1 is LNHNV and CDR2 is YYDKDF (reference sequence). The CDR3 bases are TGTGCCATCCGCCTAGCGGGGGGTTACAATGAGCAGTTCTTC. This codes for CAIRLAGGYNEQFF.

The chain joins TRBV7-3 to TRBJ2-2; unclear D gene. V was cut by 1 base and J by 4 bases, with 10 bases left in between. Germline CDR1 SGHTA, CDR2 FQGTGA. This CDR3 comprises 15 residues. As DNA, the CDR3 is TGTGCCAGCAGCTTAAACCAGGATTTCACCGGGGAGCTGTTTTTT. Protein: CASSLNQDFTGELFF.

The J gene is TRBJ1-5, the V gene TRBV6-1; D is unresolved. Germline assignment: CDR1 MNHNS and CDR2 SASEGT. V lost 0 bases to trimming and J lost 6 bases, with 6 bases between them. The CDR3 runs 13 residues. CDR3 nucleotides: TGTGCCAGCAGTGAAGCGTTTCCTCAGCCCCAGCATTTT. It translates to CASSEAFPQPQHF.

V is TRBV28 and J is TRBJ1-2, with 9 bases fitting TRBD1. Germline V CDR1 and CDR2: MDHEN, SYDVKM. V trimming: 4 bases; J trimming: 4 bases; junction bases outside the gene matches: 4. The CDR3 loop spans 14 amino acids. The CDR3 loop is CASSYTGGGYGYTF. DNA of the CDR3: TGTGCCAGCAGTTATACAGGGGGCGGCTATGGCTACACCTTC.